This T cell receptor beta chain was captured by sequencing in a study of cytomegalovirus exposure and HLA in healthy donors. Background on the study: Early on, a data release was issued that held 85 million to 95 million unique TCRs from HLA-typed donors.

PCR involved 60 Vbeta and 13 Jbeta primers. Profiled with immunoSEQ multiplex PCR; TCRdb holds only in-frame clones, not every one. The profile shows hundreds of thousands of clones, just over 75% of them singletons. Germline-derived CDR1 and CDR2 are SGHRS and YFSETQ. The CDR3 sequence is 16 residues long. The junction had 8 bases not matched to a gene; V was cut back by 4 bases and J by 3 bases. A remark on this clone: Its matching antigen is unknown.

Study-wide points: It was confirmed in vitro that three of the CMV-associated chains were specific for CMV antigens. Later analysis associated a missense DCLRE1C variant with TCR beta V- and J-gene trimming.

This chain links TRBV5-1 with TRBJ2-1; 9 bases line up with TRBD2. The sample was PBMCs. The TCR was taken from a man younger than 35 in good health and CMV-seronegative. The CDR3 is CASSAIAGANYNEQFF. The DNA for the CDR3 is TGCGCCAGCAGCGCTATAGCGGGAGCGAACTACAATGAGCAGTTCTTC.